Below, 7 T cell receptor beta chains from the same sample are listed, as sequenced in a study of T cell clonality in common variable immunodeficiency. Study-wide results and caveats: Reportedly, TCR beta sequences from common variable immunodeficiency showed fewer deletions and N-nucleotide insertions.

Antigen specificity for these receptors is unknown. The table came from immunoSEQ multiplex PCR; TCRdb's copy has only in-frame clones and leaves some out. In total the sample includes more than 20,000 clones, none of them seen once. Source material: peripheral blood mononuclear cells. The receptors come from a human donor with common variable immunodeficiency.

This clone was recorded many times. Coverage ceases 3 residues before the CDR3 finishes, and the germline J gene fills in the end. The gene calls are TRBV20-1 and TRBJ2-3; 10 nucleotides agree with TRBD2. The CDR3 has 16 amino acids. The junction had 11 bases not matched to a gene; V was cut back by 2 bases and J by 6 bases. The germline CDR1 and CDR2 sequences are DFQATT and SNEGSKA (reference sequence). The CDR3 here is CSARFVTSGVFDTQYF. CDR3 DNA (partial): TGCAGTGCTAGATTCGTAACTAGCGGGGTATTTGATACG.

This clone was counted many times. Read data end 3 residues before the CDR3 end; the end is taken from the germline J gene. V usage is TRBV19 and J usage is TRBJ2-1; D not certain. CDR1 and CDR2 from the germline V gene are LNHDA and SQIVND (reference sequence). Between the trimmed V and J ends, which lost 6 bases and 0 bases, there was a span of 12 bases. The CDR3 covers 15 residues. The CDR3 region is CASSHTKISYNEQFF. The CDR3 bases that were read are TGTGCCAGTAGCCACACCAAAATCTCCTACAATGAG. The entire variable domain, with the rest obtained from reference TRBV19 and TRBJ2-1, is as follows: DGGITQSPKYLFRKEGQNVTLSCEQNLNHDAMYWYRQDPGQGLRLIYYSQIVNDFQKGDIAEGYSVSREKKESFPLTVTSAQKNPTAFYLCASSHTKISYNEQFFGPGTRLTVL.

This clone has ten or more counts. Sequencing ends 3 residues short of the CDR3 end; the germline J gene provides the rest. The chain combines TRBV10-3 with TRBJ1-2; 7 bases line up with TRBD1. Germline CDR1 is ENHRY and CDR2 is SYGVKD. The trim removed 2 bases at V and 3 bases at J, leaving 0 bases unmatched. The CDR3 loop spans 13 amino acids. CDR3 amino acids: CAISETGDYGYTF. CDR3 bases read: TGTGCCATCAGTGAGACAGGGGACTATGGC.

This clone was observed many times. The read comes to an end 3 residues before the CDR3 does, leaving the germline J gene to fill in the end. The rearrangement links TRBV20-1 to TRBJ2-7; TRBD1 matches 7 bases. J gave up 5 bases and V 2 bases, and 3 bases lay outside the gene matches. The germline gives CDR1 DFQATT, CDR2 SNEGSKA (reference sequence). There are 12 residues in the CDR3. The sequenced CDR3 bases are TGCAGTGCTAGAAGGGGGCTTGACGAG. Amino acids: CSARRGLDE. From start to end, the CDR3 is CSARRGLDEQYF.

At least ten counts were recorded for this clone. The read ends 3 residues early relative to the CDR3; the germline J gene fills the gap. The V call is TRBV10-3, the J call TRBJ2-2; D is possibly TRBD1 (6 bases). V was shortened by 6 bases and J by 0 bases, with 8 bases between the two germline ends. Germline-derived CDR1 and CDR2 are ENHRY and SYGVKD. There are 14 residues in the CDR3. Partial CDR3 DNA: TGTGCCATCAGGACAGGCCCGAACACCGGGGAG. Its translation is CAIRTGPNTGE. The full CDR3 reads CAIRTGPNTGELFF.

At least ten counts were recorded for this clone. The read ends 3 residues before the CDR3 terminus; that terminus is restored from the germline J gene. The chain joins TRBV3-1 (or the pseudogene TRBV3-2) to TRBJ1-1; D uncertain. The CDR3 contains 13 residues. The germline V gene encodes CDR1 LGHDT and CDR2 YNNKEL (reference sequence). Trimming stripped 10 bases from V and 2 bases from J, with 14 bases between. This chain's CDR3 is CATQELANTEAFF. Partial CDR3 DNA: TGTGCCACCCAAGAGCTAGCAAACACTGAA.

This clone was found many times. From the germline J gene comes the end of the CDR3, since the read stops 3 residues before it. This rearrangement joins TRBV7-9 to TRBJ2-7; possible D gene TRBD1, 5 bases. V lost 1 base, J lost 4 bases, and 8 bases lay in between. The CDR3 totals 13 residues. CDR1 SEHNR and CDR2 FQNEAQ come from the germline V gene (reference sequence). CDR3 bases read: TGTGCCAGCAGCTTAGGGGGCGAATACGAG. Protein: CASSLGGEYE. The complete CDR3 reads CASSLGGEYEQYF.